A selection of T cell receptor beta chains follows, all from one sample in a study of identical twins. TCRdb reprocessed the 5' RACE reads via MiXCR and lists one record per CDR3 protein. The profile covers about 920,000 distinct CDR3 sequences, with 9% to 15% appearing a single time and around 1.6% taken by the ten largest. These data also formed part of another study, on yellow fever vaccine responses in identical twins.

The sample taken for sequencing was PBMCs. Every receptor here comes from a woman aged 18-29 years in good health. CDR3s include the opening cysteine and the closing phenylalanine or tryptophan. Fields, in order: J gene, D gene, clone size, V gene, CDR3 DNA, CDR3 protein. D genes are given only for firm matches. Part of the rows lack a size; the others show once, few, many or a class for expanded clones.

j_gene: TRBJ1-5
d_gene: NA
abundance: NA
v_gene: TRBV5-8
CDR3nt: TGTGCCAGCAGCTTGTATGAAGGGGGTCAGCCCCAGCATTTT
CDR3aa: CASSLYEGGQPQHF

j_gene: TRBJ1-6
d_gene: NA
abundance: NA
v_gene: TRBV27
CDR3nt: TGTGCCAGCAGTTTCTCAACGGCGGGTCGGATTTCACCCCTCCACTTT
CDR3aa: CASSFSTAGRISPLHF

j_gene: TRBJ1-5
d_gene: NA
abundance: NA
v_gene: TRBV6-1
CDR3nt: TGTGCCAGCAGTAGCCGGGTGGTCAATCAGCCCCAGCATTTT
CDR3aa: CASSSRVVNQPQHF

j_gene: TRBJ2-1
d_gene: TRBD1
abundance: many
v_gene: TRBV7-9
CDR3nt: TGTGCCAGCAGCGCAGGGGGCTATGAGCAGTTCTTC
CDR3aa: CASSAGGYEQFF

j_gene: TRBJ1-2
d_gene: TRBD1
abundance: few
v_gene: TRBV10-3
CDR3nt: TGTGCCATCAGTGAACGGACGGTTGCAGGGGGCTATGGCTACACCTTC
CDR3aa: CAISERTVAGGYGYTF

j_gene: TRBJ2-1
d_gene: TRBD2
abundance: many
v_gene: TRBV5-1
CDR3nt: TGCGCCAGCAGCTCGATCGGGAGACTAGCGTCTAGCTCCTACAATGAGCAGTTCTTC
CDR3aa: CASSSIGRLASSSYNEQFF

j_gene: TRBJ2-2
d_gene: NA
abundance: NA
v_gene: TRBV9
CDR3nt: TGTGCCAGCAGCAGCTCGCGGGGGCGGGAGCTGTTTTTT
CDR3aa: CASSSSRGRELFF

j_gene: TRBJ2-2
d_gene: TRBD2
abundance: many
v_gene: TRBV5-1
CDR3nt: TGCGCCAGCAGCTTTACTAGCGGACACACCGGGGAGCTGTTTTTT
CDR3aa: CASSFTSGHTGELFF

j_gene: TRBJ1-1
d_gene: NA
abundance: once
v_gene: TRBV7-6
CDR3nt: TGTGCCAGCAGCCCAGAGACAGGTGTGAACACTGAAGCTTTCTTT
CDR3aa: CASSPETGVNTEAFF

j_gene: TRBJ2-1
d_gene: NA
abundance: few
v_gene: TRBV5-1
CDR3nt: TGCGCCAGCAGCTTGGGTGGGACCCTGTATGAGCAGTTCTTC
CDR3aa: CASSLGGTLYEQFF

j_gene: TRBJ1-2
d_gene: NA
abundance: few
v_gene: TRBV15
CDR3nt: TGTGCCACCAGCAGAGGACAAGCGGGCTACACCTTC
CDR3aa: CATSRGQAGYTF

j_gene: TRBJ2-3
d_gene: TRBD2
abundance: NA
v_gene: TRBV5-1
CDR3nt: TGCGCCAGCAGCGGGACTAGCGGGGGTACTAGCACAGATACGCAGTATTTT
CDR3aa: CASSGTSGGTSTDTQYF

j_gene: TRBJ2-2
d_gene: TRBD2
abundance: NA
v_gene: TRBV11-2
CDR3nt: TGTGCCAGCAGCTTAGACCGGGTTAGCGGGAGGACCGGGGAGCTGTTTTTT
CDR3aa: CASSLDRVSGRTGELFF

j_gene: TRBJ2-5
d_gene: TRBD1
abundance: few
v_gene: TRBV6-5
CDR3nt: TGTGCCAGCAGTTACTCGATATCAGGGGGAGAAGAGACCCAGTACTTC
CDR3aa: CASSYSISGGEETQYF

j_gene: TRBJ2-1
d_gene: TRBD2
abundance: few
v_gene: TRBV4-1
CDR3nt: TGCGCCAGCAGCCATGCACCACGGGTTCTAGCGGGGGGGCGTAATGAGCAGTTCTTC
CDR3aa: CASSHAPRVLAGGRNEQFF

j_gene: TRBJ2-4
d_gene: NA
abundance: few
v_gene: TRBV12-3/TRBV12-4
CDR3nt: TGTGCCAGCAGTTTATTGGGCAGTACGAAAGCCAAAAACATTCAGTACTTC
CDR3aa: CASSLLGSTKAKNIQYF

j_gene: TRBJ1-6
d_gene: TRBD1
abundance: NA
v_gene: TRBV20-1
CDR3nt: TGCAGTGCTAGAGATATTTCCTACGGGACAGCTAATTCACCCCTCCACTTT
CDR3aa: CSARDISYGTANSPLHF

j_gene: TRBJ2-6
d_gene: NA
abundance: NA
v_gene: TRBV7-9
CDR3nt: TGTGCCAGCGTAGCGACGGGACAATCTGGGGCCAACGTCCTGACTTTC
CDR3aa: CASVATGQSGANVLTF

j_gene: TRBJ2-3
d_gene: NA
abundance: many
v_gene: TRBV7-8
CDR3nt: TGTGCCAGCACCACCCCTGGGGTATTCACAGATACGCAGTATTTT
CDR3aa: CASTTPGVFTDTQYF

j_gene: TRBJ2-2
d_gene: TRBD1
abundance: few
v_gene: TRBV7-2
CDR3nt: TGTGCCAGCAGCACCGGACAGGGGGCTGTCGGGGAGCTGTTTTTT
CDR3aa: CASSTGQGAVGELFF

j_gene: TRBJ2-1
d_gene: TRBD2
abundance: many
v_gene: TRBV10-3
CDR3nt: TGTGCCATCAGTGCCTTAGCGGGGACCACCTACAATGAGCAGTTCTTC
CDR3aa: CAISALAGTTYNEQFF

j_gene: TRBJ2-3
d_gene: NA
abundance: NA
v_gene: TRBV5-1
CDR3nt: TGCGCCAGCAGCTGGGGTGGACAGTCACGCACAGATACGCAGTATTTT
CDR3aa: CASSWGGQSRTDTQYF

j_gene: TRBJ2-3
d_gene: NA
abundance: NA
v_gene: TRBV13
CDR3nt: TGTGCCAGCAGCTCCCGTATGCCTCTGTGGGAAACAGATACGCAGTATTTT
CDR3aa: CASSSRMPLWETDTQYF

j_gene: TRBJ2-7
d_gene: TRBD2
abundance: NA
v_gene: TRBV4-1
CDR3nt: TGCGCCAGCAGCCCTGGACTAGCGGGGTTTATTTGGGACTTC
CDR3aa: CASSPGLAGFIWDF

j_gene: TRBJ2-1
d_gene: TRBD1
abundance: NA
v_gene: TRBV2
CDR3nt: TGTGCCAGCAGCGCCGCCGAGAGGACAGGGGTTAACAATGAGCAGTTCTTC
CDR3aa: CASSAAERTGVNNEQFF

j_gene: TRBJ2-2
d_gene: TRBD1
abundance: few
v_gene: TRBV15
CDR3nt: TGTGCCACCAGCCTGGACAGGGCGAGCACCGGGGAGCTGTTTTTT
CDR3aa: CATSLDRASTGELFF

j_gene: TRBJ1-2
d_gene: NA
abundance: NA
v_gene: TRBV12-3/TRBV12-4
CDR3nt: TGTGCCAGCAGTTCGACGCAGGGGTCGGACGGCTACACCTTC
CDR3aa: CASSSTQGSDGYTF

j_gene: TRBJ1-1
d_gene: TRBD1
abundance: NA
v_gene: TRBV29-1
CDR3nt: TGCAGCGTACAGGGGATGAAGGGGAACACTGAAGCTTTCTTT
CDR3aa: CSVQGMKGNTEAFF